The 15 T cell receptor beta chains reported below all come from one sample, sequenced in a study of tumor-infiltrating lymphocytes in primary liver carcinoma. The source material, 20-30 mg of unsorted bulk tissue, was used to co-extract RNA and DNA. TCR beta cDNA was reverse-transcribed from 400 to 500 ng of total RNA. The reaction used a constant-region primer and ProtoScript II reverse transcriptase. Each TCR beta library was derived from three nested multiplex PCR rounds that employed slightly modified ARM-PCR. TRBV1-TRBV30 forward and Cbeta reverse primers drove the first two approximately 11-cycle rounds. Via MiXCR, TCRdb re-called the multiplex PCR reads, giving one row per CDR3 protein. The data hold approximately 73,000 distinct CDR3 sequences, with approximately 70% observed a single time. The specimen was liver tumor tissue from sampling region 4. The subset here: tumor region T4, right-lateral pole. These receptors were taken from a man aged 35 to 55 with primary liver carcinoma and hepatitis B virus infection.

As for this clonotype: The conserved closing phenylalanine or tryptophan is absent in this CDR3, likely reflecting a read error. This chain links TRBV11-1 with TRBJ2-7, with 7 bases aligning to TRBD1. There are 15 residues in the CDR3. The germline CDR1 and CDR2 sequences are SGHAT and FQDESV (reference sequence). For the CDR3, the DNA is TGTGTCAGCAGCCTTAGACAGGGAATAATTGGCGAGCAGTACTTA. Protein: CVSSLRQGIIGEQYL.

About this clonotype: This may be a read error: a much more frequent sequence differs by one nucleotide. V usage is TRBV5-1 and J usage is TRBJ1-1; a possible D gene is TRBD1 (5 bases). From germline, CDR1 is SGHRS and CDR2 YFSETQ. Trimming took off 0 bases at V and 6 bases at J, with 15 bases between the two ends. This CDR3 region has 15 residues. CDR3 bases: TGCGCCAGCAGCTTGGCTCCAGGGTGGGAAGCTGAAGCTTTCTTT. It translates to CASSLAPGWEAEAFF.

The CDR3 loop reads CASSLEYRGSTDTQYF. CDR3 DNA: TGTGCCAGCAGCTTAGAGTACAGGGGCAGCACAGATACGCAGTATTTT. J is TRBJ2-3 and V is TRBV11-2, with 7 bases aligning to TRBD1. Germline V gene data show CDR1 as SGHAT and CDR2 as FQNNGV. The CDR3 sequence is 16 residues long. The ends lost 0 bases at V and 0 bases at J; junction bases unmatched: 3.

Concerning this clonotype: The conserved phenylalanine or tryptophan is not found at the CDR3 terminus, so this likely reflects a read error. J is TRBJ1-1 and V is TRBV7-8; D unclear. The CDR3 sequence is 15 residues long. Germline-derived CDR1 and CDR2 are SGHVS and FQNEAQ. Trimming left V 6 bases short and J 6 bases short, with 20 bases between. The CDR3 is CASSLVTRSRAEAFL. The CDR3 DNA reads TGTGCCAGCAGTCTCGTCACTCGTTCCCGCGCTGAAGCTTTCCTT.

As concerns this clonotype: Mismatch with germline at one junction end may stem from a read error. The V gene is TRBV7-9, the J gene TRBJ2-7, with TRBD1 matching over 7 bases. CDR1 is SEHNR and CDR2 is FQNEAQ in the germline V gene (reference sequence). The CDR3 is made up of 14 amino acids. CDR3 in DNA: TGTGCCTGCAGCTTCATAGGGGGCGGGTACGAGCAGTACTTC. Encoded protein: CACSFIGGGYEQYF.

Concerning this clonotype: As the CDR3 is not closed by the conserved phenylalanine or tryptophan, this likely results from a read error. V gene TRBV29-1 combines with J gene TRBJ2-7; perhaps TRBD2 as D (6 bases). This CDR3 is 14 amino acids long. CDR1 SQVTM and CDR2 ANQGSEA come from the germline V gene. V lost 6 bases and J 9 bases, leaving 24 bases between the germline ends. CDR3 region: CSVGELAAPRGQYL. The CDR3 DNA reads TGCAGCGTAGGGGAGTTAGCGGCTCCCCGGGGGCAGTACCTC.

This chain's CDR3 is CSLGTGGLPDTQYF. Here the CDR3 DNA reads TGCAGCCTTGGGACTGGCGGGTTACCAGATACGCAGTATTTT. The chain combines TRBV29-1 with TRBJ2-3, with D perhaps TRBD2 (6 bases). The CDR3 runs 14 residues. Between the trimmed V and J ends, which lost 8 bases and 4 bases, there was a span of 19 bases. From germline, CDR1 is SQVTM and CDR2 ANQGSEA.

V and J are TRBV6-6 and TRBJ2-1; TRBD2 matches at 11 bases. Germline CDR1 MNHNY, CDR2 SVGAGI (reference sequence). The CDR3 is made up of 16 amino acids. The trim removed 9 bases at V and 6 bases at J, leaving 13 bases unmatched. CDR3 coding DNA: TGTGCCAGTAGGCAAACCCTAGCGGGAGGAGTCAATGAGCAGTTCTTC. Translating gives CASRQTLAGGVNEQFF.

As concerns this clonotype: Mismatch with germline at one junction end may stem from a read error. The chain is built from TRBV7-3 and TRBJ2-7, with D tentatively TRBD1 or TRBD2 (5 bases each). CDR3 length equals 13 residues. Germline CDR1 is SGHTA and CDR2 is FQGTGA. Written as DNA, the CDR3 is TGTGCCAGCAGCTTAAGGGGGATGGACGAGCGGTACTTC. Its protein is CASSLRGMDERYF.

This clonotype has a count of ten or more. The chain links TRBV12-3 or TRBV12-4 to TRBJ2-4; D is unresolved. V was pared by 5 bases and J by 9 bases, with 14 bases between. CDR3 length: 13 amino acids. CDR3 nucleotide sequence: TGTGCCAGCAGTCCATCTGAGAACGGCATTCAGTACTTC. It yields the protein CASSPSENGIQYF.

V and J are TRBV11-1 and TRBJ2-7; D is ambiguous. V was cut by 10 bases and J by 4 bases, with 23 bases left in between. CDR1 is SGHAT, CDR2 FQDESV, per germline (reference sequence). The CDR3 runs 15 residues. CDR3 sequence reads: CANTLESSVSYEQYF. The CDR3 region has the DNA TGTGCCAACACCTTAGAATCAAGTGTCTCATACGAGCAGTACTTC. Full variable domain (outside the CDR3, taken from reference TRBV11-1 and TRBJ2-7): EAEVAQSPRYKITEKSQAVAFWCDPISGHATLYWYRQILGQGPELLVQFQDESVVDDSQLPKDRFSAERLKGVDSTLKIQPAELGDSAMYLCANTLESSVSYEQYFGPGTRLTVT.

In regard to this clonotype: Likely a read error: the CDR3 ends without its conserved phenylalanine or tryptophan. This chain joins TRBV7-9 and TRBJ2-7, with D perhaps TRBD2 (6 bases). CDR1 and CDR2 (germline): SEHNR, FQNEAQ (reference sequence). This CDR3 region has 15 residues. The CDR3 nucleotides are TGCGCCAGCAGTAGAGCAGCGGGTGGGACCTACGAGCAGTACCTC. Translating gives CASSRAAGGTYEQYL.

V and J are TRBV11-2 and TRBJ2-1; D tentatively fits TRBD1 or TRBD2 (5 bases each). V lost 9 bases, J lost 8 bases, and 23 bases lay in between. CDR1 and CDR2 from the germline V gene are SGHAT and FQNNGV. The CDR3 is 15 residues long. For the CDR3, the DNA is TGTGCCAGTGTACTAGGGAACCTCTGGGGACATGAGCAGTTCTTC. As protein: CASVLGNLWGHEQFF.

Remarks on this clonotype: The final CDR3 position lacks the conserved phenylalanine or tryptophan, pointing to a likely read error. The chain employs TRBV4-1 and TRBJ2-3; D may be TRBD2 (6 bases). The germline V and J ends were trimmed by 8 bases and 1 base, with 13 bases remaining between them. This CDR3 spans 14 amino acids. CDR1 is MGHRA and CDR2 is YSYEKL in the germline V gene. The CDR3 DNA sequence: TGCGCCAGCCAAGAGCCTAGCGGCACAGATACGCAGTATCTT. Its translation: CASQEPSGTDTQYL.

A few counts support this clonotype. The chain combines TRBV20-1 with TRBJ1-1; 8 bases agree with TRBD1. In germline, CDR1 is DFQATT, CDR2 SNEGSKA (reference sequence). CDR3 length: 15 residues. V dropped 1 base and J dropped 4; count of bases not matched to a gene: 8. The CDR3 DNA sequence: TGCAGTGCTAGAGGTGGACAGGGTACGATCACTGAAGCTTTCTTT. Translated: CSARGGQGTITEAFF.